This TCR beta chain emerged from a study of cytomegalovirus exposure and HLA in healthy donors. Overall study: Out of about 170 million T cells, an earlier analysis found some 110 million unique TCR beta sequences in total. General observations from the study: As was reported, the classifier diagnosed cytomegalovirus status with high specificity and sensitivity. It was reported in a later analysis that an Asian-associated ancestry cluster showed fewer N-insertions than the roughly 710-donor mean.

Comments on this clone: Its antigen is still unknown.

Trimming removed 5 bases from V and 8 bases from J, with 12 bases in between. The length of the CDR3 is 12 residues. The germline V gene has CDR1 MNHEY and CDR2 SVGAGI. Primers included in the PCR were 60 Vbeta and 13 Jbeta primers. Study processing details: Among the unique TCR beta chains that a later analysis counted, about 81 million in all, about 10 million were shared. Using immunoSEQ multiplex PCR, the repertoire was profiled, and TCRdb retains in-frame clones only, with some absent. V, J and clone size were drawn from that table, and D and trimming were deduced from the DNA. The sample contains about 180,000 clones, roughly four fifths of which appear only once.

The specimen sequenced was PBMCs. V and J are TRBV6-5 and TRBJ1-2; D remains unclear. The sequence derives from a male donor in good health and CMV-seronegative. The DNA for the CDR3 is TGTGCCAGCAGTACAACATCGGGAGGCTACACCTTC. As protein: CASSTTSGGYTF.